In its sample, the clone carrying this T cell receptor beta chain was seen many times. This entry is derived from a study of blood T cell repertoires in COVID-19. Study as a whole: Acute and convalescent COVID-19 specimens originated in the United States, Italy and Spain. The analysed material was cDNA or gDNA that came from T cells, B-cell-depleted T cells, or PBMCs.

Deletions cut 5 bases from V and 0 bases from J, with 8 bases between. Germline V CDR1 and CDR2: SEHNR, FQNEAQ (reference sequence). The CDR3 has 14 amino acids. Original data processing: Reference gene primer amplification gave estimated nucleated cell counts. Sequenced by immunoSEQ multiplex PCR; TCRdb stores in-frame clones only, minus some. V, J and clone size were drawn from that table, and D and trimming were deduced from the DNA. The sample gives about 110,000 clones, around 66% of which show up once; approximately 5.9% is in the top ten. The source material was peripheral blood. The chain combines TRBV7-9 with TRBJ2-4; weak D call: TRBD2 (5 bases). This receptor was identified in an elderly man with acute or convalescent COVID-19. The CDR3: CASSGLEAKNIQYF. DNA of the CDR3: TGTGCCAGCAGCGGACTGGAAGCCAAAAACATTCAGTACTTC.